This TCR beta chain was sequenced during a study of T-cell memory formation after mild COVID-19. About the research overall: In these data, TCR clusters were largely donor specific.

Germline values: CDR1 SEHNR, CDR2 FQNEAQ (reference sequence). The length of the CDR3 is 16 residues. V shed 6 bases, J shed 5 bases, and the junction held 12 bases outside the gene matches. Concerning this clonotype: Its antigen is currently unknown.

The study's findings and limits: Clones that contracted clustered mainly in CM and EM if CD4+ and in EMRA if CD8+. From day 15 to 85, contracting clones were balanced between CD4 and CD8, whereas later expanders leaned toward CD4+.

Using constant-segment primers, 5'RACE produced TCR alpha and TCR beta cDNA libraries carrying sample barcodes and UMIs. Using its own MiXCR run on the 5' RACE reads, TCRdb lists one record per CDR3 protein. The sample has 410,000 or so distinct CDR3 sequences; around 22% are singletons. The TCR was taken from an adult woman who had mild COVID-19 (a few samples of this study predate the infection). Cell type and time point are not known. Sequencing was carried out using PBMCs or a T cell subset sorted from them (not recorded which). This chain links TRBV7-9 with TRBJ1-1; 10 nucleotides align to TRBD1. The CDR3 DNA reads as TGTGCCAGCAGTTCCCTACCCGGGACAGGGGATACTGAAGCTTTCTTT. Protein sequence: CASSSLPGTGDTEAFF.